The present TCR beta chain was sequenced within a study of blood T cells in healthy people across ages (dated by TCRdb to 2013 to 2016). Broadly, across the study: In model experiments, roughly one uniquely barcoded TCR beta cDNA molecule per two T cells was captured by template switching. Age-related changes in TCR beta repertoire diversity were measured in the study by deep sequencing normalized with unique cDNA molecular identifiers. Donors were grouped into four age groups: young (average roughly 17 years), middle-aged (around 39), aged (about 60) and long-lived (roughly 80). To avoid experimental bias, donors of different ages were spread randomly across the sequencing lanes. For two donors (one aged 18 to 29 and one aged 80 or older), the study analyzed two additional independent replicas of 1 million unique cDNA reads from the same blood draw.

The roughly 38 donors, aged about 6 to 100 years, were systemically healthy Caucasian individuals from Russia. Approximately 11 milliliters of peripheral blood were drawn from each donor into EDTA-treated Vacutainer tubes. Ficoll-Paque density-gradient centrifugation was used to isolate PBMCs, with at least 6.5 million per sample. Total RNA, at least 5 micrograms per sample, was extracted from PBMCs with Trizol reagent. Naive CD45RAhigh/CD27high T cell percentages were measured by flow cytometry on a PBMC aliquot from every donor. The junction carries 18 bases between V and J, which are trimmed by 0 bases and 0 bases respectively. CDR1 and CDR2 are drawn from the germline V gene: SGHRS, YFSETQ. The CDR3 runs 18 amino acids, cysteine and phenylalanine included. Just the 54-base CDR3 DNA is kept, in frame starting at base 1. The study at large found these results: Since profiling was done on bulk unsorted PBMCs, naive and antigen-experienced compartments could not be conclusively compared. Compared with the aged group, more naive CD4+ T cells, fewer expanded clones and increased TCR diversity were shown by the long-lived group, suggesting age selection. Observed TCR beta diversity correlated strongly with the percentage of naive T cells measured by flow cytometry. As age increased, observed TCR beta diversity per million T cells dropped in a roughly linear way, and a significant reduction was already evident by age 40. Estimates of total diversity from one million sequenced T cells were regarded as lower bounds and underestimates. Because donor CMV infection status was unknown, age-related changes in expanded clonotypes were potentially confounded.

The library was prepared using 5' RACE. Sequenced using an Illumina HiSeq 2500. A second roughly 7 to 11 cycle PCR used a sample-barcoded 5' primer and a J-beta primer mix. Each TCR beta cDNA molecule received a unique molecular identifier from a template-switch 5' adaptor carrying 12 random nucleotides. At least 2.5 million CDR3-containing paired-end reads were obtained from each sample. All of the RNA was converted into first-strand cDNA using the Mint cDNA synthesis kit, with a TRBC-specific oligonucleotide serving as the primer. Following uracil-DNA glycosylase treatment, a first 18-cycle PCR with universal primers M1SS and BC2_uni_R was performed on all cDNA. Processing in the source paper ran as follows. For normalization, 1 million high-quality reads, each with a distinct molecular identifier, were randomly selected from each sample. Reads sharing molecular identifiers were discarded rather than binned into consensus sequences. MiTCR, run with a Q25 quality threshold and the strictest error-elimination algorithm, handled CDR3 identification, clonotype clustering and error correction. A nonparametric unseen species model with Euler transformation was used to estimate lower-bound total TCR beta diversity. Starting from the raw public reads, TCRdb applied fastp trimming at Q25, assembled clones with MiXCR and retained in-frame beta chains. Every entry covers one CDR3 protein and lists the most common genes and DNA from its rows. The V and J calls here are based on TCRdb, not the publication. This sample lists 780,000 or so distinct CDR3 sequences; roughly three fifths were detected once. More than 25% of the sample is held by the ten biggest clonotypes.

Comments on this clonotype: Its recognized antigen is unknown. Per-base qualities were not stored, and no clone one base away is much larger.

Source material: blood. This TCR was recovered from a man aged 40-50 years in good health. The V and J genes are TRBV5-1 and TRBJ1-1, with the D gene uncertain. In nucleotide form, the sequence is TGCGCCAGCAGCTTGGCCCTATCTGGGTCGGCTATGAACACTGAAGCTTTCTTT. It encodes CASSLALSGSAMNTEAFF.